This T cell receptor (beta chain) was found in a study of T-cell reconstitution after alpha-beta-depleted transplantation in children. This clonotype came up once. Its antigen is not known. General study results and limits: Recipient T cells and thymic progenitors that survived gave rise to the high TCRbeta diversity observed at day 60 in some patients.

A TCRbeta library incorporating unique molecular identifiers was prepared. One entry per CDR3 protein, called by TCRdb with MiXCR from the PCR reads. The table lists about 510,000 distinct CDR3 sequences, 11% of them singletons, with about 15% in the top ten. Deletions cut 4 bases from V and 1 base from J, with 14 bases between. The CDR3 contains 15 residues. Per the germline V gene, CDR1 is WSHSY and CDR2 is SAAADI. The TCR originated in a female patient aged 2 to 10 who had a stem cell transplant for aplastic anemia, so the T cells may come from the graft donor. The specimen comprised PBMCs, mostly from graft donor cells, sampled 180 days after TCRalphabeta/CD19-depleted stem cell transplant. The chain uses TRBV10-2 and TRBJ2-7; tentatively, D is TRBD1 or TRBD2 (5 bases each). The CDR3 DNA is TGCGCCAGCAGTGGGGGGTCTTTTGAGTCCTACGAGCAGTACGTC. Translating it yields CASSGGSFESYEQYV.